This T cell receptor (beta chain) was documented in a study of blood T cell repertoires in COVID-19. On the study more broadly: Samples of COVID-19 (acute and convalescent) were obtained from the United States, Italy and Spain. Nucleic acid was either cDNA or gDNA, and it came from T cells, B-cell-depleted T cells, or PBMCs.

Source study methods: Reference gene primers were amplified, and this amplification served to estimate nucleated cell counts. Assay: immunoSEQ multiplex PCR; the TCRdb copy retains only in-frame clones and omits some. For V, J and clone size, that table is used; D and trimming come from the DNA. The sample holds about 200,000 clones, roughly 80% seen once. Cohorts were assigned according to the clinical history that participants reported. The V gene's germline CDR1 is LGHNA and CDR2 YNFKEQ. The junction had 1 base not matched to a gene; V was cut back by 1 base and J by 4 bases. There are 14 residues in the CDR3.

This clonotype was sampled from a woman aged 55-70 years with acute COVID-19. V and J are TRBV4-2 and TRBJ1-5; the match to TRBD1 covers 7 bases. The specimen sequenced was PBMCs or T cells enriched from blood (not recorded which). The CDR3 nucleotides are TGTGCCAGCAGCCAAGGCAGGGGGAATCAGCCCCAGCATTTT. Protein: CASSQGRGNQPQHF.